The sequence of this TCR beta chain was determined in a study of T cells expressing NK-cell markers. After re-calling the 5' RACE reads, TCRdb lists one entry per CDR3 protein, DNA absent. There are some 300,000 distinct CDR3 sequences in the sample, with roughly 0.4% held by the top ten. CDR1 and CDR2 (germline): GTSNPN, SVGIG (reference sequence). This CDR3 has 13 amino acids. Sequencing was carried out using blood T cells: a sorted CD56 or NKG2C T cell subset, CD4+ or CD8+ T cells, or bulk PBMC T cells (not recorded which). This receptor was obtained from a young man in good health. This chain joins TRBV30 and TRBJ2-5. CDR3 sequence reads: CAWRSGQQETQYF.